This TCR beta chain was sequenced during a study of control samples from healthy donors and cancer patients. Sequenced by immunoSEQ multiplex PCR; TCRdb stores in-frame clones only, minus some. The sample has fewer than 20,000 clones, 85% to 90% seen once. V lost 5 bases to trimming and J lost 6 bases; unmatched junction nucleotides: 4. Germline V gene data show CDR1 as SEHNR and CDR2 as FQNEAQ (reference sequence). The CDR3 is 12 residues long. The source of this sequence is a woman aged 65 to 85 with colorectal cancer. The chain recombines TRBV7-9 with TRBJ2-7; 7 bases map to TRBD1. The sample consisted of PBMCs. CDR3 loop: CASSATGAEQYF. CDR3 nucleotides: TGTGCCAGCAGCGCAACAGGGGCCGAGCAGTACTTC.